Included here is one T cell receptor beta chain sequence, with context. The antigen it recognizes is unknown. Base quality data are lacking; no much larger clone is found one base away. Patients with a history of autoimmune disease or receiving systemic immunosuppression were excluded from the trial. Peripheral blood for TCR sequencing was drawn from every dose cohort at baseline, at cycle 4 day 1 and at cycle 7 day 1. The samples were drawn from a first-in-human, open-label, multicenter phase I dose-escalation trial of ivuxolimab. The trial enrolled adults with locally advanced or metastatic head and neck squamous cell, hepatocellular, melanoma or renal cell carcinoma. Before TCR sequencing, CD4+ T cells and CD8+ T cells were sorted from peripheral blood as separate populations. The data were obtained in a study of OX40 agonist ivuxolimab in advanced cancers. As for the study more broadly: The costimulatory receptor OX40 (CD134) was targeted by ivuxolimab, a fully human IgG2 agonistic monoclonal antibody. Intravenous ivuxolimab was administered to patients every 2 weeks at six dose levels: 0.01, 0.1, 0.3, 1.5, 3 and 10 mg/kg. Of the roughly 50 dose-escalation patients, hepatocellular carcinoma was present in some 19, melanoma in roughly 15, renal cell carcinoma in 9 and head and neck cancer in 9. A male proportion of about 79% and a mean age of approximately 58 years, ranging from roughly 20 to 80, were recorded for the dose-escalation cohort. Prior anti-PD-1, anti-PD-L1 or anti-CTLA-4 therapy was permitted, and about two fifths of dose-escalation patients had received checkpoint inhibitors. Partial responses were achieved by three dose-escalation patients, of whom one had hepatocellular carcinoma and two had cutaneous melanoma. Peripheral TCRbeta sequencing was intended to test whether TCR sequence diversity was altered and clonal T-cell expansion was caused by ivuxolimab. The monotherapy dose-escalation portion (N ≈ 55 patients) of the phase I ivuxolimab trial is reported in the paper.

Summary of the overall study and its limitations: After ivuxolimab, more expanded clones were found on average in CD8+ T cells than in CD4+ T cells. Partial responders in the 0.1-3.0 mg/kg groups had among the lowest normalized peripheral clonal expansion, especially among CD8+ T cells. Antigen specificity was not determined for the clonally expanded peripheral T cells. At doses of 0.1 to 3.0 mg/kg, clonal expansion of both CD4+ and CD8+ T cells in blood was seen between baseline and week 6. Low levels of normalized T-cell clonal expansion were also shown by some nonresponding patients.

For sequencing of the TCRbeta CDR3 region, genomic DNA was extracted from the sorted cells. The immunoSEQ Assay was used to sequence the TCRbeta CDR3 regions. This immuneACCESS table, as held by TCRdb, lists in-frame sequences with V and J called but not all clones. Of the missing ones, under half trace to an unresolved V gene in checked studies; the others have no known cause. Present in this sample are 15,000 to 20,000 clones, approximately 80% of which were seen just once. 35% to 50% of the sample belongs to the ten largest clones. The CDR3 holds 15 amino acids from the cysteine to the phenylalanine. Only the CDR3 portion is preserved as DNA: 45 bases, with reading frame beginning at the first base. According to the germline V gene, CDR1 reads SGHRS and CDR2 reads YFSETQ. Trimming removed 7 bases from V and 3 bases from J, leaving 18 bases between the germline ends.

The starting material was CD4+ or CD8+ T cells sorted from blood, obtained in a trial of the OX40 agonist ivuxolimab. The sequence was obtained from an adult with an advanced solid tumor such as melanoma, head and neck, liver or kidney cancer. The chain joins TRBV5-1 to TRBJ2-3, and TRBD2 may be the D gene, going by 5 matching bases. The CDR3 corresponds to CASGLTAGATDTQYF. In nucleotide form, the sequence is TGCGCCAGCGGCCTAACGGCGGGTGCAACAGATACGCAGTATTTT.